There are many counts of the clone carrying this T cell receptor beta chain. What it binds is not known. CDR3 length: 16 residues. CDR1 LNHNV and CDR2 YYDKDF come from the germline V gene (reference sequence). Losses at the gene ends were 0 bases for V and 11 bases for J; bases not matched to a gene: 16. Unique molecular identifiers were used to barcode this TCRbeta library. TCRdb ran MiXCR on the PCR reads and lists one entry per CDR3 protein. The table records about 490,000 distinct CDR3 sequences, roughly 10% of them present only once. The source of the sample is a study of T-cell reconstitution after alpha-beta-depleted transplantation in children. Study conclusions and caveats: In some patients, recipient T cells and intrathymic progenitors surviving conditioning explained high day-60 diversity. In patients about two months after transplant, alpha-beta T cells reportedly arose from several hundred expanded graft clones. After one year, T-cell counts and TCRbeta diversity mostly came from new T cells.

This receptor was identified in a child aged 2-15 years with inherited bone marrow failure, due to receive a stem cell transplant. This specimen was PBMCs, taken before TCRalphabeta/CD19-depleted stem cell transplant. The chain carries TRBV15 and TRBJ2-7, with TRBD2 matching over 7 bases. Here the CDR3 reads CATSRDPPLGGSREYF. CDR3 DNA sequence: TGTGCCACCAGCAGAGACCCACCCCTTGGCGGGAGCCGAGAGTACTTC.